This is a list of T cell receptor beta chains from one sample in a study of CD8 T cells in Susac syndrome. TCRdb passed the immunoSEQ multiplex PCR reads through MiXCR, listing each CDR3 protein once. The sample shows about 100,000 distinct CDR3 sequences, around 96% of them seen only once. Source material: CD8+ T cells from PBMCs. The source is a human donor with Susac syndrome. CDR3s include the opening cysteine and the closing phenylalanine or tryptophan. Fields, in order: clone size, J gene, V gene, D gene, CDR3 protein, CDR3 DNA. The D gene is left open where the match is weak. The size of a clone is reported for some rows only, either as once, few or many, or as a class for expanded clones.

clone size: NA
J gene: TRBJ1-5
V gene: TRBV20-1
D gene: NA
CDR3 protein: CSAQRAGRNQPQHF
CDR3 DNA: TGCAGTGCTCAAAGGGCGGGTCGCAATCAGCCCCAGCATTTT

clone size: NA
J gene: TRBJ2-3
V gene: TRBV28
D gene: NA
CDR3 protein: CASSSRSPPGDTQYF
CDR3 DNA: TGTGCCAGCAGTTCGCGCTCACCTCCGGGGGATACGCAGTATTTT

clone size: NA
J gene: TRBJ2-7
V gene: TRBV15
D gene: NA
CDR3 protein: CATSTGLASAHEQYF
CDR3 DNA: TGTGCCACCAGCACCGGTCTAGCGTCTGCCCACGAGCAGTACTTC

clone size: NA
J gene: TRBJ2-3
V gene: TRBV12-3/TRBV12-4
D gene: NA
CDR3 protein: CASRDTAIGGTDTQYF
CDR3 DNA: TGTGCCAGCAGAGACACTGCAATAGGCGGCACAGATACGCAGTATTTT

clone size: NA
J gene: TRBJ2-3
V gene: TRBV7-3
D gene: NA
CDR3 protein: CASSLRVRDTQYF
CDR3 DNA: TGTGCCAGCAGTTTAAGGGTACGGGATACGCAGTATTTT

clone size: NA
J gene: TRBJ2-5
V gene: TRBV24-1
D gene: NA
CDR3 protein: CATSGIPRETQYF
CDR3 DNA: TGTGCCACCAGTGGTATACCTCGGGAGACCCAGTACTTC

clone size: NA
J gene: TRBJ1-2
V gene: TRBV27
D gene: NA
CDR3 protein: CASSLETNYGYTF
CDR3 DNA: TGTGCCAGCAGTTTAGAGACGAACTATGGCTACACCTTC

clone size: NA
J gene: TRBJ1-1
V gene: TRBV9
D gene: NA
CDR3 protein: CASRRGPGVNTEAFF
CDR3 DNA: TGTGCCAGCAGAAGGGGCCCGGGGGTAAACACTGAAGCTTTCTTT

clone size: NA
J gene: TRBJ1-1
V gene: TRBV29-1
D gene: NA
CDR3 protein: CSVCPTREDTEAFF
CDR3 DNA: TGCAGCGTTTGCCCAACCCGGGAGGACACTGAAGCTTTCTTT

clone size: NA
J gene: TRBJ2-7
V gene: TRBV12-5
D gene: NA
CDR3 protein: CASGWDEQYF
CDR3 DNA: TGTGCTAGTGGTTGGGACGAGCAGTACTTC

clone size: NA
J gene: TRBJ2-7
V gene: TRBV5-4
D gene: NA
CDR3 protein: CASSLGAGNYEQYF
CDR3 DNA: TGTGCCAGCAGCTTGGGGGCAGGGAACTACGAGCAGTACTTC

clone size: NA
J gene: TRBJ2-7
V gene: TRBV25-1
D gene: TRBD2
CDR3 protein: CASSEYGGNSYEQYF
CDR3 DNA: TGTGCCAGCAGTGAATACGGGGGGAACTCCTACGAGCAGTACTTC

clone size: NA
J gene: TRBJ2-5
V gene: TRBV25-1
D gene: NA
CDR3 protein: CASSTRAIQETQYF
CDR3 DNA: TGTGCCAGCAGTACTCGGGCAATCCAGGAGACCCAGTACTTC

clone size: NA
J gene: TRBJ2-1
V gene: TRBV12-3/TRBV12-4
D gene: NA
CDR3 protein: CASSTHRAYNEQFF
CDR3 DNA: TGTGCCAGCAGTACCCACAGGGCATACAATGAGCAGTTCTTC

clone size: NA
J gene: TRBJ2-7
V gene: TRBV10-3
D gene: NA
CDR3 protein: CATQLKGRASSYEQYF
CDR3 DNA: TGTGCCACCCAACTGAAAGGACGGGCGAGCTCCTACGAGCAGTACTTC

clone size: NA
J gene: TRBJ2-7
V gene: TRBV12-3/TRBV12-4
D gene: TRBD1
CDR3 protein: CASSQRGTGTSYEQYF
CDR3 DNA: TGTGCCAGCAGTCAGAGAGGGACAGGGACATCCTACGAGCAGTACTTC

clone size: NA
J gene: TRBJ2-1
V gene: TRBV3-1
D gene: NA
CDR3 protein: CASSPLRGAYNEQFF
CDR3 DNA: TGTGCCAGCAGCCCCCTGAGGGGGGCGTACAATGAGCAGTTCTTC

clone size: NA
J gene: TRBJ2-7
V gene: TRBV6-6
D gene: NA
CDR3 protein: CASSYSESYEQYF
CDR3 DNA: TGTGCCAGCAGTTACAGTGAATCCTACGAGCAGTACTTC

clone size: NA
J gene: TRBJ2-7
V gene: TRBV3-1
D gene: NA
CDR3 protein: CASSQSYRTFTGSHEQYF
CDR3 DNA: TGTGCCAGCAGCCAATCATACCGGACATTCACAGGGAGCCACGAGCAGTACTTC

clone size: NA
J gene: TRBJ2-1
V gene: TRBV27
D gene: NA
CDR3 protein: CASSHQGSDEQFF
CDR3 DNA: TGTGCCAGCAGCCATCAGGGATCCGATGAGCAGTTCTTC

clone size: NA
J gene: TRBJ2-7
V gene: TRBV7-9
D gene: NA
CDR3 protein: CASSYTGLLGEQYF
CDR3 DNA: TGTGCCAGCAGCTATACGGGACTTCTTGGCGAGCAGTACTTC

clone size: NA
J gene: TRBJ2-7
V gene: TRBV20-1
D gene: NA
CDR3 protein: CSARENDGEQYF
CDR3 DNA: TGCAGTGCTAGAGAGAACGATGGGGAGCAGTACTTC

clone size: once
J gene: TRBJ2-7
V gene: TRBV20-1
D gene: TRBD1
CDR3 protein: CSVAGTGLDEQYF
CDR3 DNA: TGCAGTGTCGCCGGGACAGGGTTGGACGAGCAGTACTTC

clone size: NA
J gene: TRBJ1-4
V gene: TRBV13
D gene: NA
CDR3 protein: CASSLRTENEKLFF
CDR3 DNA: TGTGCCAGCAGCTTAAGGACCGAAAATGAAAAACTGTTTTTT

clone size: NA
J gene: TRBJ1-2
V gene: TRBV29-1
D gene: NA
CDR3 protein: CSGGTTDYGYTF
CDR3 DNA: TGCAGCGGCGGGACAACGGACTATGGCTACACCTTC

clone size: NA
J gene: TRBJ2-5
V gene: TRBV3-1
D gene: NA
CDR3 protein: CASSPTSGPQETQYF
CDR3 DNA: TGTGCCAGCAGCCCAACGTCGGGACCACAAGAGACCCAGTACTTC

clone size: NA
J gene: TRBJ2-5
V gene: TRBV5-1
D gene: NA
CDR3 protein: CASSLGSSQETQYF
CDR3 DNA: TGCGCCAGCAGCTTGGGCAGCAGCCAAGAGACCCAGTACTTC

clone size: NA
J gene: TRBJ2-1
V gene: TRBV13
D gene: NA
CDR3 protein: CASSLVTGQFF
CDR3 DNA: TGTGCCAGCAGCTTAGTGACGGGGCAGTTCTTC

clone size: NA
J gene: TRBJ1-1
V gene: TRBV20-1
D gene: NA
CDR3 protein: CSARVGTEAFF
CDR3 DNA: TGCAGTGCTAGAGTAGGGACTGAAGCTTTCTTT

clone size: once
J gene: TRBJ2-2
V gene: TRBV29-1
D gene: NA
CDR3 protein: CSVEAVAGELFF
CDR3 DNA: TGCAGCGTTGAAGCTGTAGCCGGGGAGCTGTTTTTT

clone size: NA
J gene: TRBJ2-3
V gene: TRBV2
D gene: NA
CDR3 protein: CATQGTPYSSTDTQYF
CDR3 DNA: TGTGCCACCCAGGGAACGCCTTACTCTAGCACAGATACGCAGTATTTT